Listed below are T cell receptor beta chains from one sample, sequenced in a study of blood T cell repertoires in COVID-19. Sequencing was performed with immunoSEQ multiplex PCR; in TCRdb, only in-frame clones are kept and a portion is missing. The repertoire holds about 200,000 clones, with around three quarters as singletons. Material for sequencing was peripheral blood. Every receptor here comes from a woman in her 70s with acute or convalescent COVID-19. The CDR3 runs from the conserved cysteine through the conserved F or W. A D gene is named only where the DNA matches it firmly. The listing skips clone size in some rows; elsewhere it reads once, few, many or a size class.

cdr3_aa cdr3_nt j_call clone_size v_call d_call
CASSSTGGGSINYGYTF TGTGCCAGCAGTTCGACAGGGGGCGGCTCCATTAACTATGGCTACACCTTC TRBJ1-2 - TRBV28 TRBD1
CASSQEGLAYNEQFF TGTGCCAGCAGCCAAGAAGGGCTAGCGTACAATGAGCAGTTCTTC TRBJ2-1 - TRBV4-2 -
CASSPRGLAGELFF TGTGCCAGCAGCCCCCGAGGGTTGGCCGGGGAGCTGTTTTTT TRBJ2-2 - TRBV9 -
CASSQAEGEPYEQYF TGTGCCAGCAGCCAAGCGGAGGGAGAACCCTACGAGCAGTACTTC TRBJ2-7 - TRBV4-2 -
CASSLAGPRYNEQFF TGTGCCAGCAGTTTGGCGGGACCTAGGTACAATGAGCAGTTCTTC TRBJ2-1 - TRBV28 -
CASSVAGATYNEQFF TGTGCCAGCAGCGTTGCGGGAGCTACCTACAATGAGCAGTTCTTC TRBJ2-1 - TRBV9 TRBD2
CATKQGAGNQPQHF TGTGCCACAAAACAGGGGGCCGGCAATCAGCCCCAGCATTTT TRBJ1-5 - TRBV6-5 TRBD1
CASSWDRTSGKVSYEQYF TGCGCCAGCAGCTGGGACAGGACTAGCGGGAAAGTCTCCTACGAGCAGTACTTC TRBJ2-7 - TRBV5-1 TRBD2
CASSQTSGRGLNEQFF TGTGCCAGCAGCCAGACTAGCGGGAGGGGCCTGAATGAGCAGTTCTTC TRBJ2-1 - TRBV7-9 TRBD2
CAWSVISPARANYGYTF TGTGCCTGGAGTGTAATCTCCCCTGCGCGCGCTAACTATGGCTACACCTTC TRBJ1-2 - TRBV30 -
CAWSMGSDEQYF TGTGCCTGGAGTATGGGGAGCGACGAGCAGTACTTC TRBJ2-7 - TRBV30 -
CAISPDREANSPLHF TGTGCCATCAGCCCCGACAGGGAGGCTAATTCACCCCTCCACTTT TRBJ1-6 - TRBV10-3 TRBD1
CASSRLGQGKETQYF TGTGCCAGCAGCCGGCTGGGACAGGGGAAAGAGACCCAGTACTTC TRBJ2-5 - TRBV14 TRBD1
CASSQVYSSGNTIYF TGTGCCAGCAGCCAAGTGTACAGCTCTGGAAACACCATATATTTT TRBJ1-3 - TRBV14 -
CASSEEHRRGQETQYF TGTGCCAGCAGCGAAGAGCACAGGAGGGGTCAAGAGACCCAGTACTTC TRBJ2-5 - TRBV7-8 -
CASSLRRGLNGYTF TGTGCCAGCAGTTTGCGCAGGGGCCTGAATGGCTACACCTTC TRBJ1-2 - TRBV6-5 -
CASKIGLATNEKLFF TGTGCCAGCAAGATCGGGTTGGCAACTAATGAAAAACTGTTTTTT TRBJ1-4 - TRBV28 -
CASSGGADNQPQHF TGTGCCAGTAGTGGGGGGGCTGATAATCAGCCCCAGCATTTT TRBJ1-5 - TRBV19 -
CASSAPTGTSYEQYF TGTGCCAGCAGTGCGCCGACAGGAACTTCCTACGAGCAGTACTTC TRBJ2-7 - TRBV28 -
CASSSGLAGSYEQYF TGTGCCAGCAGCTCCGGACTAGCGGGATCCTACGAGCAGTACTTC TRBJ2-7 - TRBV7-2 TRBD2
CASTPDGRKAFDGYTF TGTGCCAGCACTCCGGACGGGAGGAAAGCTTTTGATGGCTACACCTTC TRBJ1-2 - TRBV6-6 -
CASSLGLAGSPTNTGELFF TGTGCCAGCAGTTTAGGACTAGCGGGATCCCCTACGAACACCGGGGAGCTGTTTTTT TRBJ2-2 once TRBV27 TRBD2
CASSYQVGYEQYF TGTGCCAGCAGTTATCAGGTTGGCTACGAGCAGTACTTC TRBJ2-7 - TRBV27 -
CASSEAGAGAYEQYF TGTGCCAGCAGTGAAGCGGGGGCAGGGGCCTACGAGCAGTACTTC TRBJ2-7 - TRBV2 -
CASSFGGRDTGELFF TGCGCCAGCAGCTTCGGCGGGCGGGACACCGGGGAGCTGTTTTTT TRBJ2-2 once TRBV5-1 -
CASSLQENTGELFF TGCGCCAGCAGCCTACAGGAGAACACCGGGGAGCTGTTTTTT TRBJ2-2 - TRBV4-1 -
CASSPRTGGPEETQYF TGTGCCAGCAGCCCAAGGACAGGGGGTCCGGAGGAGACCCAGTACTTC TRBJ2-5 - TRBV5-5 TRBD1
CASNQDLGNEQFF TGTGCCAGCAACCAAGATCTCGGGAATGAGCAGTTCTTC TRBJ2-1 - TRBV14 -
CSASSGETYEQYF TGCAGTGCTAGTTCTGGTGAGACCTACGAGCAGTACTTC TRBJ2-7 - TRBV20-1 -
CASSVTGDEIGELFF TGTGCCAGCAGCGTTACGGGAGACGAGATCGGGGAGCTGTTTTTT TRBJ2-2 - TRBV9 -
CASSLRQGHNEQFF TGTGCCAGCAGCTTAAGGCAGGGGCACAATGAGCAGTTCTTC TRBJ2-1 - TRBV5-4 -
CASSVAGGDKNIQYF TGTGCCAGCAGTGTTGCGGGAGGGGACAAAAACATTCAGTACTTC TRBJ2-4 - TRBV2 TRBD2